This entry concerns a single T cell receptor (beta chain). No antigen is known for it. This CDR3 is built from 16 residues. Per the germline V gene, CDR1 is MNHNY and CDR2 is SVGAGI (reference sequence). The data originate from a study of CXCR3-negative and CXCR3-positive naive CD8 T cells. General study findings and limits: In naive cells, CXCR3-negative and CXCR3-positive subsets had similar TRBV-TRBJ usage; memory cells differed. Researchers report that CXCR3-positive naive cells carry more hydrophobic TRB CDR3s than CXCR3-negative naive cells.

TRB cDNA was prepared as libraries by UMI-labeled 5' RACE. TCRdb reprocessed the 5' RACE reads; each CDR3 protein has one entry and no DNA is given. This repertoire comprises about 110,000 distinct CDR3 sequences; its ten largest clones make up over 0.35%. The sequence was collected from a human donor in good health. Some clones in this sample may be carry-over from other donors' samples. The sample was naive CXCR3+ CD8+ T cells from blood. Noted subset: CD45RO-CCR7+CD27+CD95- naive CD8+ T cells expressing CXCR3 (TNR3+). The chain combines TRBV6-6 with TRBJ1-5; TCRdb calls TRBD1, which cannot be checked without DNA. The CDR3 loop is CASSYGTGGFNQPQHF.